This T cell receptor beta chain was profiled in a study of immune evolution from preneoplasia to lung adenocarcinoma. The germline CDR1 and CDR2 sequences are SGDLS and YYNGEE. The junction had 7 bases not matched to a gene; V was cut back by 4 bases and J by 5 bases. This CDR3 contains 14 residues. Sequenced by immunoSEQ multiplex PCR; TCRdb stores in-frame clones only, minus some. This table holds some 7,800 clones, roughly 73% found once. Notes on the study in general: Later-stage lesions seemingly showed higher T cell density and diversity than normal lung.

As concerns this clone: Antigen specificity is unknown.

Each case's diagnosis was confirmed by two pathologists on H&E. The source of this sequence is a person between 60 and 79 years old with lung adenocarcinoma. The chain couples TRBV9 to TRBJ2-7; 9 nucleotides agree with TRBD2. Material for sequencing was FFPE adjacent normal lung tissue. CDR3 sequence: CASSPVREGNEQYF. CDR3 DNA sequence: TGTGCCAGCAGCCCCGTGCGGGAGGGCAACGAGCAGTACTTC.